This T cell receptor (beta chain) was recorded in a study of identical twins (dated by TCRdb to 2016 to 2018). About the investigation overall: TCR alpha and beta repertoires from monozygotic twins, unrelated adults of various ages and cord blood were deep-sequenced to test whether fetal clonotypes persist. To rule out contamination, replicate twin experiments were performed at different times with different library preparation protocols.

Receptor amplification or capture employed 5' RACE. Instrument used: Illumina HiSeq 2000. Template switching added a universal primer binding site, and the final cDNA carried a unique molecular identifier that allowed TCR cDNA molecules to be counted accurately. First-strand cDNA for TCR alpha and beta chains was synthesized from specific primers in the conserved constant-segment region. To control for contamination, every cDNA library carried two barcodes: a SMART-Mk sample barcode plus Illumina barcodes. TruSeq adapter sequences, together with Illumina sample barcodes, were added in two successive PCR steps. The Illumina HiSeq platform was used with custom primers to sequence TCR alpha and beta cDNA libraries. The source study handled its data this way. MiGEC processed the raw reads to extract unique molecular identifiers, while MiXCR was used to determine the CDR3 positions. For each individual, recombination models were inferred using an EM algorithm with the repgenHMM and IGoR tools. The tcR package in R was used for shared clonotype analysis, with sharing normalized by the product of cloneset sizes. To study raw recombination free of thymic and clonal selection effects, out-of-frame nonproductive sequences were analyzed. Through fastp at Q25 and MiXCR, TCRdb rebuilt clones from the public reads, retaining in-frame beta chains. Identical CDR3 protein sequences are pooled into one entry, listed with their most common genes and DNA. The V and J calls, along with clone size, are taken from TCRdb and not from the paper's own processing. Recorded for this sample are over 550,000 distinct CDR3 sequences; just over 7% of them occurred a single time. Clones ranked in the top ten supply less than 2% of the sample.

Sequences KGHDR (CDR1) and SFDVKD (CDR2) are obtained from the germline V gene. The V end gives up 1 base and the J end 4 bases, leaving 7 bases in the junction not matched to a gene. The CDR3 has 17 amino acids, counting the end cysteine and phenylalanine. CDR3 DNA is the only sequence kept; it has 51 bases, read in frame from the first base. This clonotype was observed a few times. There is no known antigen for this receptor. No base-level quality is on record; no much larger clone is a single base apart. General conclusions and limits of the study: Compared with coincidental sharing between unrelated individuals, an excess of low generation-probability sequences was observed among out-of-frame TCR alpha sequences shared between twins. Fewer insertions were carried by abundant cord blood beta clonotypes, a similar but weaker trend appeared in young adult naive repertoires, and no such trend appeared in memory repertoires. Zero-insertion analyses could be partly confounded by invariant T cells such as MAIT and iNKT, though diverse VJ usage argued against such confounding for most clonotypes. In beta out-of-frame sequences, excess twin sharing was weaker, because having fewer shared sequences lowered the signal-to-noise ratio. Recombination models systematically underestimated out-of-frame TCR alpha sharing in monozygotic twins but agreed with sharing between unrelated individuals. Conclusions relied on cross-sectional statistical analysis, since the same donors could not be followed over many years.

All donors were healthy Caucasians. The twin cohort comprised three pairs of female monozygotic twins, all aged about 18 to 30 years. The RNA used for TCR libraries was isolated from peripheral blood mononuclear cells. These data are also associated with another study on yellow fever vaccine responses in identical twins. As that second study puts it: The T cell response to vaccination in identical twins was reported by the authors to appear partly convergent and partly personalized. The study precisely tracked vaccine-responding T cell clones in identical twins.

Recombination connected TRBV24-1 to TRBJ2-2; 8 central nucleotides agree with TRBD2. This receptor was obtained from a woman between 18 and 29 years old in good health. The sample taken for sequencing was PBMCs. In nucleotide form, the sequence is TGTGCCACCAGTGATTTAAAACGGGGGGGCGTCACCGGGGAGCTGTTTTTT. Its protein is CATSDLKRGGVTGELFF.